The 17 T cell receptor beta chains presented below share a single source sample, sequenced in a study of blood T cell repertoires in COVID-19. The data were produced by immunoSEQ multiplex PCR, yet TCRdb's version contains in-frame clones alone and is incomplete. The data show some 150,000 clones, about 85% seen once. Source material: peripheral blood. These receptors were taken from a human donor with acute or convalescent COVID-19. The donor label of this sample is uncertain.

The chain combines TRBV9 with TRBJ1-2; TRBD1 matches at 8 bases. J was trimmed by 5 bases and V by 4 bases; bases with no gene match: 4. CDR1 SGDLS and CDR2 YYNGEE come from the germline V gene. The CDR3 covers 13 residues. CDR3 protein: CASSTGQGYGYTF. CDR3 in DNA: TGTGCCAGCAGCACCGGACAGGGTTATGGCTACACCTTC. The whole variable domain, filled in from reference TRBV9 and TRBJ1-2, reads DSGVTQTPKHLITATGQRVTLRCSPRSGDLSVYWYQQSLDQGLQFLIQYYNGEERAKGNILERFSAQQFPDLHSELNLSSLELGDSALYFCASSTGQGYGYTFGSGTRLTVV.

J is TRBJ1-5 and V is TRBV28, with D possibly matching TRBD1 (5 bases). Germline V lookup: CDR1 MDHEN, CDR2 SYDVKM. This CDR3 spans 15 amino acids. V lost 9 bases and J lost 4, with 19 bases in between. The DNA of the CDR3 is TGTGCCAGTCGCAGGGATTTGGTAGTGAATCAGCCCCAGCATTTT. Translated, it gives CASRRDLVVNQPQHF. Using reference TRBV28 and TRBJ1-5 for the parts outside the CDR3, the full variable domain is DVKVTQSSRYLVKRTGEKVFLECVQDMDHENMFWYRQDPGLGLRLIYFSYDVKMKEKGDIPEGYSVSREKKERFSLILESASTNQTSMYLCASRRDLVVNQPQHFGDGTRLSIL.

CDR3 nucleotide sequence: TGCAGCGTTGTTTGGGCAGAACATAGCACAGATACGCAGTATTTT. Translating it yields CSVVWAEHSTDTQYF. The V call is TRBV29-1, the J call TRBJ2-3, with D uncertain. Germline V gene sequence: CDR1 SQVTM, CDR2 ANQGSEA. This CDR3 is 15 amino acids long. Trimming shortened V by 4 bases and J by 0 bases, and 14 bases separated the two germline ends.

This clone has a handful of counts. The chain couples TRBV5-4 to TRBJ2-6, with a weak D call TRBD2 (5 bases). This CDR3 comprises 14 residues. The V gene's germline CDR1 is SGHNT and CDR2 YYREEE (reference sequence). V shed 5 bases and J shed 2 bases, with 8 bases lying between them. CDR3 sequence (DNA): TGTGCCAGCAGTAGCGCGACTGGGGCCAACGTCCTGACTTTC. It yields the protein CASSSATGANVLTF.

The J gene is TRBJ2-2, the V gene TRBV24-1, with 11 bases lining up with TRBD2. The CDR3 spans 16 residues. Looked up from germline, CDR1 is KGHDR and CDR2 is SFDVKD. The V segment lost 4 bases and the J segment 5 bases; nucleotides outside the gene matches: 5. CDR3 loop: CATSELAGVKTGELFF. DNA of the CDR3: TGTGCCACCAGTGAACTAGCGGGAGTAAAAACCGGGGAGCTGTTTTTT.

The rearrangement links TRBV5-6 to TRBJ1-2; 7 bases map to TRBD1. V shed 5 bases and J 4 bases; nucleotides not matched to a gene: 17. Germline CDR1 and CDR2: SGHDT and YYEEEE. This CDR3 comprises 17 residues. DNA for the CDR3: TGTGCCAGCAGGGCCCGGGACAGATCCTTCGTGGTCTATGGCTACACCTTC. Its protein product is CASRARDRSFVVYGYTF. The full variable domain, with the rest looked up from reference TRBV5-6 and TRBJ1-2, is DAGVTQSPTHLIKTRGQQVTLRCSPKSGHDTVSWYQQALGQGPQFIFQYYEEEERQRGNFPDRFSGHQFPNYSSELNVNALLLGDSALYLCASRARDRSFVVYGYTFGSGTRLTVV.

The chain couples TRBV6-2 or TRBV6-3 to TRBJ2-7; TRBD1 matches at 9 bases. The ends lost 2 bases at V and 3 bases at J; junction bases unmatched: 2. CDR3 length: 14 amino acids. Germline assignment: CDR1 MNHEY and CDR2 SVGEGT. The CDR3 region is CASSYTGGVYEQYF. In DNA form, the CDR3 reads TGTGCCAGCAGTTACACAGGGGGCGTCTACGAGCAGTACTTC.

This chain uses TRBV12-5 with TRBJ1-1, with D possibly matching TRBD1 (6 bases). Germline V gene lookup returns CDR1 LGHNT and CDR2 FRNRAP. CDR3 length equals 14 residues. The V and J ends lost 5 bases and 1 base respectively, with 11 bases between them. As DNA, the CDR3 is TGTGCTAGTGGTACGGGGACAAGGAACACTGAAGCTTTCTTT. It is translated as CASGTGTRNTEAFF.

This clone is large by share. This rearrangement joins TRBV2 to TRBJ2-2; D not resolved. Germline V gene lookup returns CDR1 SNHLY and CDR2 FYNNEI. Trimming removed 4 bases from V and 6 bases from J, with 15 bases in between. There are 15 residues in the CDR3. The CDR3: CASSGGEVSPGELFF. In DNA, the CDR3 is TGTGCCAGCAGTGGAGGAGAGGTTTCCCCCGGGGAGCTGTTTTTT.

V usage is TRBV19 and J usage is TRBJ2-5, with D unresolved. The V and J ends lost 3 bases and 6 bases respectively, with 14 bases between them. Per germline, CDR1 LNHDA and CDR2 SQIVND (reference sequence). CDR3 size: 14 residues. In DNA, the CDR3 is TGTGCCAGTAGTATGAAGGTGCTCAGGCAGACCCAGTACTTC. Amino acid sequence: CASSMKVLRQTQYF.

The chain carries TRBV21-1 and TRBJ1-2; the table's D call, TRBD1, has no DNA check behind it. TRBV21-1 is termed a pseudogene. CDR3 length: 14 amino acids. CDR3 DNA: TGTGCCAGCAGGGACAGCTGTTCTAACTATGGCTACACCTTC. It codes for CASRDSCSNYGYTF.

V and J are TRBV30 and TRBJ1-6, with D perhaps TRBD1 (5 bases). This CDR3 has 13 residues. Trimming left V 4 bases short and J 3 bases short, with 7 bases between. The germline CDR1 and CDR2 sequences are GTSNPN and SVGIG (reference sequence). CDR3 nucleotides: TGTGCCTGGAAGACAGACTATAATTCACCCCTCCACTTT. This codes for CAWKTDYNSPLHF.

J is TRBJ1-4 and V is TRBV9; 7 nucleotides agree with TRBD1. V was pared by 3 bases and J by 0 bases, with 2 bases of the junction left unmatched. The germline CDR1 and CDR2 sequences are SGDLS and YYNGEE. The CDR3 has 15 residues. The CDR3 loop is CASSETGSTNEKLFF. The CDR3 DNA is TGTGCCAGCAGCGAGACAGGGTCAACTAATGAAAAACTGTTTTTT.

The V call is TRBV10-3, the J call TRBJ1-3, with a weak D call TRBD1 (5 bases). The ends were cut back, 4 bases at V and 4 bases at J, with 8 bases in the middle. Germline V gene data show CDR1 as ENHRY and CDR2 as SYGVKD. The CDR3 has 13 residues. The CDR3 loop is CAISVGEGNTIYF. CDR3 in DNA: TGTGCCATCAGTGTAGGGGAAGGAAACACCATATATTTT.

This chain's CDR3 is CASSSGTGAQPQHF. The CDR3 DNA follows: TGTGCCAGCAGCTCCGGGACAGGGGCTCAGCCCCAGCATTTT. V gene TRBV5-5 combines with J gene TRBJ1-5; 10 bases match TRBD1. CDR1 and CDR2 from the germline V gene are SGHKS and YYEKEE (reference sequence). V shed 3 bases and J 6 bases; nucleotides not matched to a gene: 3. The CDR3 has 14 amino acids.

This chain links TRBV7-8 with TRBJ2-7; 7 bases are shared with TRBD1. The CDR3 consists of 15 residues. With 5 bases clipped from V and 3 bases from J, the junction kept 10 bases outside the gene matches. Germline V gives CDR1 SGHVS, CDR2 FQNEAQ. The CDR3 DNA reads TGTGCCAGCAGCCCGACAGGGAATTACGGCTACGAGCAGTACTTC. Translation gives CASSPTGNYGYEQYF.

The genes are TRBV7-2 and TRBJ2-2; the D gene is possibly TRBD2 (6 bases). The CDR3 is made up of 16 amino acids. Germline loops: CDR1 SGHTA, CDR2 FQGNSA. V shed 1 base and J shed 4 bases, with 13 bases lying between them. Here the CDR3 DNA reads TGTGCCAGCAGCTTAGATTTCGGGGGAGGCACCGGGGAGCTGTTTTTT. This gives the protein CASSLDFGGGTGELFF.